Presented here are 25 T cell receptor beta chains from one specimen sequenced in a study of CD8 T cells in Susac syndrome. A quantity of about 0.5 to 1 ug RNA underwent reverse transcription using random hexamers. TCRdb processed the immunoSEQ multiplex PCR reads anew with MiXCR; each CDR3 protein has one entry. In the table there are approximately 120,000 distinct CDR3 sequences, 95% to 98% of which are singletons. The sequencing sample was made of CD4+ T cells from PBMCs. The receptor set was obtained from a human donor in good health.

This chain links TRBV3-1 with TRBJ2-3, with D unclear. This CDR3 region has 14 residues. V lost 2 bases and J 1 base, leaving 7 bases between the germline ends. Germline CDR1 is LGHDT and CDR2 is YNNKEL (reference sequence). In nucleotides, the CDR3 is TGTGCCAGCAGCCAAAATTCAGGCACAGATACGCAGTATTTT. It encodes CASSQNSGTDTQYF.

The chain joins TRBV3-1 to TRBJ1-1; D remains ambiguous. Germline V gene data show CDR1 as LGHDT and CDR2 as YNNKEL (reference sequence). The CDR3 covers 14 residues. Trimming took off 1 base at V and 2 bases at J, with 8 bases between the two ends. For the CDR3, the DNA is TGTGCCAGCAGCCAAGGACAAGAAAACACTGAAGCTTTCTTT. Encoded protein: CASSQGQENTEAFF.

V and J are TRBV20-1 and TRBJ2-1; 10 bases agree with TRBD1. The V gene's germline CDR1 is DFQATT and CDR2 SNEGSKA (reference sequence). This CDR3 has 17 residues. V lost 3 bases, J lost 0 bases, and 8 bases stayed unmatched. CDR3 sequence (DNA): TGCAGTGCTAGCGAAATGAGGACAGGGGGCTCCTACAATGAGCAGTTCTTC. This sequence encodes CSASEMRTGGSYNEQFF.

The gene calls are TRBV29-1 and TRBJ1-4, with D perhaps matching TRBD1 (6 bases). Germline-derived CDR1 and CDR2 are SQVTM and ANQGSEA. V lost 7 bases to trimming and J lost 8 bases, with 14 bases between them. This CDR3 contains 12 residues. The CDR3 DNA reads as TGCAGCGGGGGTCGCAGGGGCGAAAAACTGTTTTTT. Encoded protein: CSGGRRGEKLFF.

The chain joins TRBV16 to TRBJ1-4; perhaps TRBD1 as D (6 bases). Germline values: CDR1 KGHSY, CDR2 FQNENV. The CDR3 consists of 15 residues. V was pared by 4 bases and J by 3 bases, with 12 bases between. This CDR3 is CASSLEQGANEKLFF. The CDR3 DNA reads TGTGCCAGCAGCCTAGAACAGGGTGCTAATGAAAAACTGTTTTTT.

V usage is TRBV5-6 and J usage is TRBJ2-1; D is tentatively TRBD1 or TRBD2 (5 bases each). Germline V CDR1 and CDR2: SGHDT, YYEEEE. V lost 7 bases, J lost 0 bases, and 14 bases lay in between. This CDR3 comprises 15 residues. Here the CDR3 reads CASGTWGSSYNEQFF. In DNA form, the CDR3 reads TGTGCCAGCGGAACCTGGGGGAGCTCCTACAATGAGCAGTTCTTC. The variable domain in full, completed from reference TRBV5-6 and TRBJ2-1, reads DAGVTQSPTHLIKTRGQQVTLRCSPKSGHDTVSWYQQALGQGPQFIFQYYEEEERQRGNFPDRFSGHQFPNYSSELNVNALLLGDSALYLCASGTWGSSYNEQFFGPGTRLTVL.

The chain recombines TRBV20-1 with TRBJ2-7; TRBD2 aligns across 8 bases. Germline CDR1 DFQATT, CDR2 SNEGSKA (reference sequence). The J segment lost 2 bases and the V segment lost 0 bases, leaving 6 bases of the junction unmatched. This CDR3 spans 15 amino acids. The CDR3 region has the DNA TGCAGTGCTAGAGATCGTTTAGCGGGAACCTACGAGCAGTACTTC. Translation gives CSARDRLAGTYEQYF.

Only one count was recorded for this clonotype. The CDR3 reads CASTQTPSSQQYF. The CDR3, as DNA: TGTGCCAGCACCCAAACGCCGTCCTCCCAGCAGTACTTC. The chain is built from TRBV12-3 or TRBV12-4 and TRBJ2-7; D not certain. This CDR3 has 13 amino acids. Trimming removed 7 bases from V and 8 bases from J, with 18 bases in between.

The chain employs TRBV2 and TRBJ2-3; 9 positions agree with TRBD2. The J segment lost 4 bases and the V segment lost 4 bases, leaving 6 bases of the junction unmatched. The CDR3 sequence is 15 residues long. The germline V gene has CDR1 SNHLY and CDR2 FYNNEI. The CDR3: CASSVSGSVSDTQYF. The CDR3 DNA reads TGTGCCAGCAGTGTTAGCGGGAGTGTCTCAGATACGCAGTATTTT.

The rearrangement uses TRBV3-1 and TRBJ2-3, with unresolved D. The CDR3 has 15 residues. Trimming took off 1 base at V and 0 bases at J, with 8 bases between the two ends. Germline-derived CDR1 and CDR2 are LGHDT and YNNKEL (reference sequence). This chain's CDR3 is CASSQVGTSTDTQYF. The CDR3 DNA reads as TGTGCCAGCAGCCAAGTCGGTACTAGCACAGATACGCAGTATTTT.

V usage is TRBV6-2 or TRBV6-3 and J usage is TRBJ1-6; 8 bases map to TRBD1. There are 15 residues in the CDR3. V was clipped by 6 bases and J by 8 bases; unmatched bases: 9. The V gene's germline CDR1 is MNHEY and CDR2 SVGEGT. The chain's CDR3 is CASSRGTGGDSPLHF. DNA for the CDR3: TGTGCCAGCAGCCGAGGAACAGGGGGTGATTCACCCCTCCACTTT.

The rearrangement links TRBV5-1 to TRBJ2-5, with 13 bases that match TRBD2. CDR1 and CDR2 (germline): SGHRS, YFSETQ. The CDR3 runs to 15 residues. The V segment lost 7 bases and the J segment 6 bases; nucleotides outside the gene matches: 9. The chain's CDR3 is CASDTTSGGAKTQYF. Here the CDR3 DNA reads TGCGCCAGCGATACTACTAGCGGGGGGGCGAAGACCCAGTACTTC.

The J gene is TRBJ2-1, the V gene TRBV29-1; no firm D call. Trimming removed 4 bases at V and 0 bases at J, with 7 bases between. The CDR3 runs to 13 residues. In germline, CDR1 is SQVTM, CDR2 ANQGSEA. The CDR3 sequence: CSVAIGSYNEQFF. The CDR3, as DNA: TGCAGCGTTGCGATCGGCTCCTACAATGAGCAGTTCTTC.

The sample holds one count of this clonotype. The chain has TRBV3-1 and TRBJ2-7, with D tentatively TRBD1 (5 bases). Germline V gene lookup returns CDR1 LGHDT and CDR2 YNNKEL (reference sequence). This CDR3 has 13 residues. With 3 bases removed from V and 4 bases from J, the gap between germline ends came to 10 bases. The CDR3 loop reads CASSHADSYEQYF. CDR3 DNA: TGTGCCAGCAGCCACGCCGACAGTTACGAGCAGTACTTC.

V is TRBV7-9 and J is TRBJ2-1; 9 bases match TRBD2. Losses at the gene ends were 6 bases for V and 0 bases for J; bases not matched to a gene: 6. This CDR3 comprises 16 residues. Germline V gene sequence: CDR1 SEHNR, CDR2 FQNEAQ (reference sequence). The CDR3 coding sequence is TGTGCCAGCAGTCCGATTAGCGGGAGCTCCTACAATGAGCAGTTCTTC. It codes for CASSPISGSSYNEQFF.

The chain uses TRBV7-9 and TRBJ2-4; D not resolved. The V end lost 3 bases, the J end lost 15 bases, and 15 bases lay between the germline ends. The CDR3 length is 12 residues. Germline CDR1 is SEHNR and CDR2 is FQNEAQ (reference sequence). The CDR3 DNA follows: TGTGCCAGCAGCTTTCCTACGGGCCGGAGGTACTTC. Amino acids: CASSFPTGRRYF.

The chain has TRBV18 and TRBJ2-5; D gene uncertain. This CDR3 spans 11 amino acids. The germline CDR1 and CDR2 sequences are KGHSH and LQKENI. The V and J ends lost 3 bases and 5 bases respectively, with 4 bases between them. The CDR3: CASSPRETQYF. The DNA of the CDR3 is TGTGCCAGCTCACCCCGGGAGACCCAGTACTTC.

This sequence joins TRBV6-2 or TRBV6-3 and TRBJ2-7; 12 bases match TRBD2. Germline-derived CDR1 and CDR2 are MNHEY and SVGEGT. CDR3 size: 13 residues. Trimming took 8 bases from V and 4 from J; bases not matched to a gene: 3. CDR3 in DNA: TGTGCCAGCGGGACTAGCGGGTGGTACGAGCAGTACTTC. Translation gives CASGTSGWYEQYF.

The V gene is TRBV29-1, the J gene TRBJ2-2; either TRBD1 or TRBD2 may supply D (5 bases each). CDR1 and CDR2 (germline): SQVTM, ANQGSEA. With 7 bases removed from V and 7 bases from J, the gap between germline ends came to 16 bases. The CDR3 sequence is 13 residues long. Here the CDR3 reads CSGGAGIGGELFF. The CDR3 nucleotides are TGCAGCGGTGGGGCCGGGATTGGCGGGGAGCTGTTTTTT.

The chain uses TRBV29-1 and TRBJ1-1; D is perhaps TRBD1 (5 bases). The CDR3 totals 10 residues. The ends were cut back, 6 bases at V and 10 bases at J, with 12 bases in the middle. CDR1 and CDR2 (germline): SQVTM, ANQGSEA. CDR3 in amino acids: CSVGPHGAFF. CDR3 nucleotide sequence: TGCAGCGTGGGACCCCATGGAGCTTTCTTT. The whole variable domain, remainder taken from reference TRBV29-1 and TRBJ1-1, is SAVISQKPSRDICQRGTSLTIQCQVDSQVTMMFWYRQQPGQSLTLIATANQGSEATYESGFVIDKFPISRPNLTFSTLTVSNMSPEDSSIYLCSVGPHGAFFGQGTRLTVV.

This chain connects TRBV9 to TRBJ2-4; maybe TRBD1 (6 bases). Germline-derived CDR1 and CDR2 are SGDLS and YYNGEE. The CDR3 has 15 residues. The V and J ends lost 4 bases and 0 bases respectively, with 11 bases between them. CDR3 in amino acids: CASSSDRSAKNIQYF. CDR3 nucleotide sequence: TGTGCCAGCAGCAGCGACAGGTCAGCCAAAAACATTCAGTACTTC. Combining the CDR3 with reference TRBV9 and TRBJ2-4 gives the whole variable domain DSGVTQTPKHLITATGQRVTLRCSPRSGDLSVYWYQQSLDQGLQFLIQYYNGEERAKGNILERFSAQQFPDLHSELNLSSLELGDSALYFCASSSDRSAKNIQYFGAGTRLSVL.

J is TRBJ1-5 and V is TRBV7-2; D remains ambiguous. The CDR3 has 13 amino acids. Germline V gives CDR1 SGHTA, CDR2 FQGNSA. The germline V and J ends were trimmed by 5 bases and 7 bases, with 12 bases remaining between them. CDR3 nucleotides: TGTGCCAGCAGCCCGCGAGATCGGCAGCCCCAGCATTTT. It encodes CASSPRDRQPQHF.

This clonotype was counted a single time. V gene TRBV18 combines with J gene TRBJ1-5; D remains unclear. Trimming removed 3 bases from V and 7 bases from J, with 10 bases in between. CDR3 length equals 13 residues. The germline CDR1 and CDR2 sequences are KGHSH and LQKENI. This CDR3 is CASSPREDQPQHF. DNA for the CDR3: TGTGCCAGCTCACCTCGAGAGGACCAGCCCCAGCATTTT.

The chain employs TRBV7-8 and TRBJ2-3, with TRBD2 identical over 7 bases. The V and J ends lost 5 bases and 0 bases, in that order; junction bases with no gene match: 11. Per the germline V gene, CDR1 is SGHVS and CDR2 is FQNEAQ. This CDR3 spans 17 amino acids. CDR3 DNA: TGTGCCAGCAGCCCCCTAGCCCTAGCGGCTAGCACAGATACGCAGTATTTT. It encodes CASSPLALAASTDTQYF.

This clonotype was found a few times. The genes are TRBV3-1 and TRBJ1-6; 7 nucleotides line up with TRBD1. The germline gives CDR1 LGHDT, CDR2 YNNKEL (reference sequence). V shed 1 base, J shed 7 bases, and the junction held 4 bases outside the gene matches. The CDR3 is 15 amino acids. CDR3 loop: CASSQVARGNSPLHF. For the CDR3, the DNA is TGTGCCAGCAGCCAAGTAGCCAGGGGGAATTCACCCCTCCACTTT. Complete variable domain (other parts from reference TRBV3-1 and TRBJ1-6): DTAVSQTPKYLVTQMGNDKSIKCEQNLGHDTMYWYKQDSKKFLKIMFSYNNKELIINETVPNRFSPKSPDKAHLNLHINSLELGDSAVYFCASSQVARGNSPLHFGNGTRLTVT.